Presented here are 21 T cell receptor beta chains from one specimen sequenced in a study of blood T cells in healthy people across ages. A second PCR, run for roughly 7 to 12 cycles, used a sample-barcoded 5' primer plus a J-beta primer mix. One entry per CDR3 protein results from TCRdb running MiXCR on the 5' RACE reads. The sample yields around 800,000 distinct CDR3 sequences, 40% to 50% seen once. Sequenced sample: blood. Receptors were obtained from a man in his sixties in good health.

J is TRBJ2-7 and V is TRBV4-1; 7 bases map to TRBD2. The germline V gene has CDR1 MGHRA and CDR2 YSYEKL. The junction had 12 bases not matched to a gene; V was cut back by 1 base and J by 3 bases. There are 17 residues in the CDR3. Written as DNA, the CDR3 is TGCGCCAGCAGCCAAGTCTATAGGCGGGGGAAGGTCTACGAGCAGTACTTC. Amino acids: CASSQVYRRGKVYEQYF.

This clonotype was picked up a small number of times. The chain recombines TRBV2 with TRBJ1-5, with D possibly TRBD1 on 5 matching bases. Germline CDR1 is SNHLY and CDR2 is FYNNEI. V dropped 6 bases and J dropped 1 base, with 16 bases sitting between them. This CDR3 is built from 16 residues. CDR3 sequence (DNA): TGTGCCAGCAGGGCCCCCGGGGGATTAAGCAATCAGCCCCAGCATTTT. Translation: CASRAPGGLSNQPQHF. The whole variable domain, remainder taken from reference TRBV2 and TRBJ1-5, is EPEVTQTPSHQVTQMGQEVILRCVPISNHLYFYWYRQILGQKVEFLVSFYNNEISEKSEIFDDQFSVERPDGSNFTLKIRSTKLEDSAMYFCASRAPGGLSNQPQHFGDGTRLSIL.

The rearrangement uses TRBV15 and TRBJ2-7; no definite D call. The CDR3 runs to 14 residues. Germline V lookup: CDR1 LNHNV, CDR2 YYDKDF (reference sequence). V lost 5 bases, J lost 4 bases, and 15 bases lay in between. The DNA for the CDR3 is TGTGCCACCAGCTGGGGTTTCCCACCTTACGAGCAGTACTTC. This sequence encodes CATSWGFPPYEQYF.

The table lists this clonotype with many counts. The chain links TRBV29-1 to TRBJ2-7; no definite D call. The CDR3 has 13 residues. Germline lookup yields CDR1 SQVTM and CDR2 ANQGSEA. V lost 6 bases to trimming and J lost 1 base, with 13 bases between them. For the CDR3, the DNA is TGCAGCGTCGTTGGCGGTGGGTCCTACGAGCAGTACTTC. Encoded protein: CSVVGGGSYEQYF.

Written as DNA, the CDR3 is TGTGCCAGCAGCGGGGGGACACGAACCTACGAGCAGTACTTC. Amino acid sequence: CASSGGTRTYEQYF. This chain connects TRBV28 to TRBJ2-7, with a possible D match to TRBD2 (7 bases). The V and J ends lost 6 bases and 2 bases respectively, with 14 bases between them. The CDR3 extends over 14 amino acids. Per germline, CDR1 MDHEN and CDR2 SYDVKM. Complete variable domain (other parts from reference TRBV28 and TRBJ2-7): DVKVTQSSRYLVKRTGEKVFLECVQDMDHENMFWYRQDPGLGLRLIYFSYDVKMKEKGDIPEGYSVSREKKERFSLILESASTNQTSMYLCASSGGTRTYEQYFGPGTRLTVT.

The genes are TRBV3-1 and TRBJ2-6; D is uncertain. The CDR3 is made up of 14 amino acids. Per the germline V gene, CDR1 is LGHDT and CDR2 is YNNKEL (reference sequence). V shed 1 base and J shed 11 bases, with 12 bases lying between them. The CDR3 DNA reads TGTGCCAGCAGCCAAGGGTCCCCCCAGTACGTCCTGACTTTC. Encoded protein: CASSQGSPQYVLTF.

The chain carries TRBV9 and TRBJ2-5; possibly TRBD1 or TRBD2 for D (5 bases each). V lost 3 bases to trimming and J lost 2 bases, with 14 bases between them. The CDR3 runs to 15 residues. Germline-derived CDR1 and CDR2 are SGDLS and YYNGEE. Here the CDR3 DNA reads TGTGCCAGCAGCGCGGGCTGGGGGTCTCAAGAGACCCAGTACTTC. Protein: CASSAGWGSQETQYF.

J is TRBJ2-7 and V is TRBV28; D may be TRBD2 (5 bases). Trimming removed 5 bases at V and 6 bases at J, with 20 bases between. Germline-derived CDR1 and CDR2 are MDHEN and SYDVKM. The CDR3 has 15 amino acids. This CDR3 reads CASSPSSFFQREQYF. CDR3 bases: TGTGCCAGCAGTCCCTCTAGCTTCTTCCAACGCGAGCAGTACTTC.

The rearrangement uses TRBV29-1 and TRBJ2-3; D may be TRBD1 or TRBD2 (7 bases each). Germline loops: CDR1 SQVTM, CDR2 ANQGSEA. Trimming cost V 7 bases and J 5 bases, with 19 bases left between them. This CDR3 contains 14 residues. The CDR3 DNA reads TGCAGCGCCAGGGGGGGATCCGCAGGAGATACGCAGTATTTT. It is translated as CSARGGSAGDTQYF.

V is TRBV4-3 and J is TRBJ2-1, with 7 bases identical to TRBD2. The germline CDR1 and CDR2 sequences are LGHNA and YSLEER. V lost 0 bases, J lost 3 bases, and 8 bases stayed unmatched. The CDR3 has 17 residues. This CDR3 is CASSQDRSSGNYNEQFF. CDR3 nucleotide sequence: TGCGCCAGCAGCCAAGATCGGTCTAGCGGCAACTACAATGAGCAGTTCTTC.

CDR3 sequence: CSVGASGTGELFF. Written as DNA, the CDR3 is TGCAGCGTTGGGGCTAGCGGCACCGGGGAGCTGTTTTTT. The gene calls are TRBV29-1 and TRBJ2-2, with 7 positions matching TRBD2. After removal of 4 bases from V and 4 bases from J, the junction contained 3 bases not matched to a gene. The germline CDR1 and CDR2 sequences are SQVTM and ANQGSEA. The CDR3 spans 13 residues.

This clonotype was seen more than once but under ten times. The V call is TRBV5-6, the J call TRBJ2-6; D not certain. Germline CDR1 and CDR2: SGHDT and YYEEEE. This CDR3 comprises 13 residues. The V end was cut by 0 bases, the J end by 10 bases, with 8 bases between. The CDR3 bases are TGTGCCAGCAGCTTGGAAAGGCGGAACGTCCTGACTTTC. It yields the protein CASSLERRNVLTF.

The CDR3 region has the DNA TGTGCCAGCAGCTCCCAAGGACAGGGCACTAGCTCCTACAATGAGCAGTTCTTC. Amino acid sequence: CASSSQGQGTSSYNEQFF. The V call is TRBV7-9, the J call TRBJ2-1, with 8 positions matching TRBD1. J lost 0 bases, V lost 4 bases, and 11 bases had no gene match. Germline CDR1 SEHNR, CDR2 FQNEAQ (reference sequence). The CDR3 runs to 18 residues.

Written as DNA, the CDR3 is TGCGCCAGCAGCTCCGAACCGGGACAGGGGGGGACAGCTTTCTTT. Protein: CASSSEPGQGGTAFF. The rearrangement uses TRBV5-1 and TRBJ1-1; 11 nucleotides line up with TRBD1. V was clipped by 3 bases and J by 10 bases; unmatched bases: 11. This CDR3 has 15 residues. Germline lookup yields CDR1 SGHRS and CDR2 YFSETQ.

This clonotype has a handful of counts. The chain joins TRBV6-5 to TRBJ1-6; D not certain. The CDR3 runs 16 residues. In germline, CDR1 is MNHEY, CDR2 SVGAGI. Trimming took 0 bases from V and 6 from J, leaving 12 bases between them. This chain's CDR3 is CASSYSQTISNSPLHF. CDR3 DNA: TGTGCCAGCAGTTACTCCCAGACAATATCTAATTCACCCCTCCACTTT.

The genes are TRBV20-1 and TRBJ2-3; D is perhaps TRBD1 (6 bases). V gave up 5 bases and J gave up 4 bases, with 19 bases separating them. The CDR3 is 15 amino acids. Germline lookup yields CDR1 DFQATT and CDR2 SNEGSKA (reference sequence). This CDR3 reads CSALAAGAFPDTQYF. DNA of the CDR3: TGCAGTGCTCTAGCTGCAGGGGCTTTTCCAGATACGCAGTATTTT.

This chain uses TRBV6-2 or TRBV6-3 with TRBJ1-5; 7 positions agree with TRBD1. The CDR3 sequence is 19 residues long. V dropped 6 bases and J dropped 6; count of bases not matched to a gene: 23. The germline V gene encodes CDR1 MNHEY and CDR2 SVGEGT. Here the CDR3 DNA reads TGTGCCAGCAGCGAGGGGCTATTTTCGGGCAGGGGGGTCGGTCAGCCCCAGCATTTT. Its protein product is CASSEGLFSGRGVGQPQHF.

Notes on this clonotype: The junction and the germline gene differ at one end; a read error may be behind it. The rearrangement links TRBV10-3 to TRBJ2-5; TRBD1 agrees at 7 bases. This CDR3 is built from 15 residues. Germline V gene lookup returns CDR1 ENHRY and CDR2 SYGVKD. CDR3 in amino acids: CAIGEAPDRLETQYF. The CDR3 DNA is TGTGCCATCGGTGAGGCTCCGGACAGGCTAGAGACCCAGTACTTC.

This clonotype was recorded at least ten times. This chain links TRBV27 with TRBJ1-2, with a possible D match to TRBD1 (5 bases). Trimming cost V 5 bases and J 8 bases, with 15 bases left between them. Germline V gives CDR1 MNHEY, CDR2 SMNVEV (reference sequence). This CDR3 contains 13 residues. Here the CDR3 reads CASSTLGRPGYTF. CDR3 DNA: TGTGCCAGCAGTACCCTGGGACGTCCGGGCTACACCTTC.

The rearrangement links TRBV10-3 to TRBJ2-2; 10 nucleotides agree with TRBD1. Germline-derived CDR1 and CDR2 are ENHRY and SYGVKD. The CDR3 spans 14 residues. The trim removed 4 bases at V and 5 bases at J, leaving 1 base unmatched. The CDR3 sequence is CAISGQGATGELFF. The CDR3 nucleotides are TGTGCCATCAGTGGACAGGGGGCTACCGGGGAGCTGTTTTTT.

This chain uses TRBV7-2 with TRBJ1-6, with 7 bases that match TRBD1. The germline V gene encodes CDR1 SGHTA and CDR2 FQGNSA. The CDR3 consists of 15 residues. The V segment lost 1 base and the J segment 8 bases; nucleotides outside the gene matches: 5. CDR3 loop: CASSLDAGGDSPLHF. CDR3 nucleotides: TGTGCCAGCAGCTTAGATGCAGGGGGAGATTCACCCCTCCACTTT. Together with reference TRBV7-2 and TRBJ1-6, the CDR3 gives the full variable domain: GAGVSQSPSNKVTEKGKDVELRCDPISGHTALYWYRQSLGQGLEFLIYFQGNSAPDKSGLPSDRFSAERTGGSVSTLTIQRTQQEDSAVYLCASSLDAGGDSPLHFGNGTRLTVT.